Shown below are 30 T cell receptor beta chains from a single sample sequenced in a study of cytomegalovirus exposure and HLA in healthy donors listed by TCRdb under 2017. The library was made by the immunoSEQ multiplex PCR assay. The multiplex PCR relied on a mix of 60 forward primers for TCR Vbeta segments and 13 reverse primers for TCR Jbeta segments. TCRdb re-hosts the immuneACCESS table, in-frame sequences only. Its copies lack some clones; in the studies checked, an unresolved V gene accounts for under half of them, and the cause for the rest is not known. The sample table holds 170,000 or so clones, of which just under 85% were seen once. Of the sample, about 4.9% is held by the ten largest clones. The sequenced sample was PBMCs. The receptor source for this set is a girl under 18 in good health and CMV-seropositive.

This clone was detected only a few times. The rearrangement links TRBV9 to TRBJ2-3, with 7 nucleotides matching TRBD2. This CDR3 has 15 amino acids. V was pared by 0 bases and J by 6 bases, with 7 bases of the junction left unmatched. Germline V gives CDR1 SGDLS, CDR2 YYNGEE. Here the CDR3 reads CASSVAPREGDTQYF. CDR3 DNA: TGTGCCAGCAGCGTAGCTCCTAGGGAGGGGGATACGCAGTATTTT.

V gene TRBV2 combines with J gene TRBJ2-7, with D perhaps matching TRBD1 (6 bases). This CDR3 is built from 16 residues. V lost 4 bases and J lost 3, with 19 bases in between. Germline-derived CDR1 and CDR2 are SNHLY and FYNNEI. This CDR3 reads CASSALRDILYYEQYF. The CDR3 DNA reads as TGTGCCAGCAGTGCCCTCCGGGACATCTTGTACTACGAGCAGTACTTC. The full variable domain, its missing parts supplied by reference TRBV2 and TRBJ2-7, is EPEVTQTPSHQVTQMGQEVILRCVPISNHLYFYWYRQILGQKVEFLVSFYNNEISEKSEIFDDQFSVERPDGSNFTLKIRSTKLEDSAMYFCASSALRDILYYEQYFGPGTRLTVT.

This rearrangement joins TRBV27 to TRBJ2-7; 10 bases map to TRBD1. The CDR3 covers 16 residues. The junction had 5 bases not matched to a gene; V was cut back by 3 bases and J by 0 bases. Germline lookup yields CDR1 MNHEY and CDR2 SMNVEV (reference sequence). Here the CDR3 reads CASSFSGQGGSYEQYF. CDR3 bases: TGTGCCAGCAGTTTTTCCGGACAGGGGGGCTCCTACGAGCAGTACTTC.

This chain connects TRBV6-5 to TRBJ2-7, with 12 bases aligning to TRBD2. The V gene end was trimmed by 5 bases and the J gene end by 4 bases; junction bases not matched to a gene: 3. The CDR3 is 14 amino acids. CDR1 MNHEY and CDR2 SVGAGI come from the germline V gene. For the CDR3, the DNA is TGTGCCAGCAGTATCACTAGCGGGGGGTACGAGCAGTACTTC. It translates to CASSITSGGYEQYF.

V gene TRBV11-2 combines with J gene TRBJ2-5; D is unclear. Germline assignment: CDR1 SGHAT and CDR2 FQNNGV. The CDR3 is 14 residues long. V shed 5 bases and J shed 10 bases, with 20 bases lying between them. In DNA form, the CDR3 reads TGTGCCAGCAGCCTCTGGGCAGATCCCTATCTCCAGTACTTC. Translating gives CASSLWADPYLQYF.

The rearrangement links TRBV5-1 to TRBJ2-1; 8 bases are shared with TRBD1. With V trimmed by 5 bases and J by 4 bases, 8 bases remained unmatched. The CDR3 is 15 amino acids. Germline loops: CDR1 SGHRS, CDR2 YFSETQ. CDR3 sequence reads: CASRDREVSYNEQFF. The CDR3 DNA sequence: TGCGCCAGCAGGGACAGGGAAGTTAGTTACAATGAGCAGTTCTTC.

The chain couples TRBV7-2 to TRBJ2-1; 7 nucleotides match TRBD1. The trim removed 5 bases at V and 4 bases at J, leaving 8 bases unmatched. This CDR3 is 15 amino acids long. Germline CDR1 is SGHTA and CDR2 is FQGNSA. In nucleotides, the CDR3 is TGTGCCAGCAGCCCCTCAGGGGGAACGTACAATGAGCAGTTCTTC. Protein sequence: CASSPSGGTYNEQFF.

CDR3 loop: CASSEMGLTYEQYF. The CDR3 DNA reads as TGTGCCAGCAGCGAAATGGGACTTACCTACGAGCAGTACTTC. V and J are TRBV13 and TRBJ2-7; possibly TRBD2 for D (6 bases). The CDR3 covers 14 residues. V was pared by 5 bases and J by 2 bases, with 13 bases between. CDR1 PRHDT and CDR2 FYEKMQ come from the germline V gene (reference sequence).

This chain connects TRBV2 to TRBJ2-5, with TRBD1 matching 7 bases. After removal of 3 bases from V and 5 bases from J, the junction contained 6 bases not matched to a gene. The CDR3 extends over 14 amino acids. The germline V gene has CDR1 SNHLY and CDR2 FYNNEI. The CDR3 loop reads CASSEQGVRETQYF. The CDR3 DNA is TGTGCCAGCAGTGAGCAGGGGGTTAGGGAGACCCAGTACTTC.

This rearrangement joins TRBV7-9 to TRBJ1-5; 7 nucleotides match TRBD1. Germline V gene lookup returns CDR1 SEHNR and CDR2 FQNEAQ (reference sequence). The V gene end was trimmed by 5 bases and the J gene end by 4 bases; junction bases not matched to a gene: 8. CDR3 length: 15 amino acids. CDR3 loop: CASSPTGVSNQPQHF. The CDR3 region has the DNA TGTGCCAGCAGCCCTACAGGGGTTAGTAATCAGCCCCAGCATTTT.

This clone appeared a few times. The chain couples TRBV7-6 to TRBJ1-1; 9 bases are a match to TRBD1. The germline CDR1 and CDR2 sequences are SGHVS and FNYEAQ. The CDR3 is 15 residues long. J lost 5 bases, V lost 5 bases, and 9 bases had no gene match. CDR3 nucleotides: TGTGCCAGCAGCCTTACAGGGGGCGCGGGGACTGAAGCTTTCTTT. Protein: CASSLTGGAGTEAFF. Drawing the rest from reference TRBV7-6 and TRBJ1-1, the complete variable domain is GAGVSQSPRYKVTKRGQDVALRCDPISGHVSLYWYRQALGQGPEFLTYFNYEAQQDKSGLPNDRFSAERPEGSISTLTIQRTEQRDSAMYRCASSLTGGAGTEAFFGQGTRLTVV.

The J gene is TRBJ1-3, the V gene TRBV13, with a weak D call TRBD1 (6 bases). There are 16 residues in the CDR3. V was shortened by 2 bases and J by 3 bases, with 14 bases between the two germline ends. CDR1 is PRHDT and CDR2 is FYEKMQ in the germline V gene (reference sequence). CDR3 in amino acids: CASSLIPGADGNTIYF. Written as DNA, the CDR3 is TGTGCCAGCAGCTTAATCCCAGGGGCGGATGGAAACACCATATATTTT.

The chain is built from TRBV11-2 and TRBJ1-2; the D gene is possibly TRBD1 (5 bases). The CDR3 extends over 12 amino acids. Trimming removed 8 bases from V and 8 bases from J, with 15 bases in between. Germline lookup yields CDR1 SGHAT and CDR2 FQNNGV. Written as DNA, the CDR3 is TGTGCCAGCGGCCCCGCGGGGGTAGGCTACACCTTC. Its translation: CASGPAGVGYTF.

This sequence joins TRBV5-6 and TRBJ2-1; 7 bases match TRBD1. Germline V gene sequence: CDR1 SGHDT, CDR2 YYEEEE. The CDR3 sequence is 14 residues long. V gave up 4 bases and J gave up 0 bases; unmatched junction bases: 1. CDR3 sequence reads: CASSGTVSYNEQFF. The CDR3 nucleotides are TGTGCCAGCAGCGGGACAGTCTCCTACAATGAGCAGTTCTTC.

V is TRBV7-9 and J is TRBJ1-3; D is ambiguous. Germline CDR1 reads SEHNR; CDR2 reads FQNEAQ (reference sequence). Trimming cost V 5 bases and J 0 bases, with 8 bases left between them. This CDR3 is 14 amino acids long. CDR3 in amino acids: CASSVQSSGNTIYF. The CDR3 DNA sequence: TGTGCCAGCAGCGTACAGAGCTCTGGAAACACCATATATTTT.

The rearrangement joins TRBV19 to TRBJ1-1; D gene unclear. This CDR3 comprises 13 residues. Germline V gene data show CDR1 as LNHDA and CDR2 as SQIVND (reference sequence). The V gene lost 1 base and the J gene lost 6 bases, with 9 bases spanning the gap. The DNA for the CDR3 is TGTGCCAGTAGTATAGGGGAGGATCCTGAAGCTTTCTTT. Translated, it gives CASSIGEDPEAFF.

The V call is TRBV28, the J call TRBJ1-1; D possibly corresponds to TRBD1 (6 bases). Per germline, CDR1 MDHEN and CDR2 SYDVKM. Trimming took 2 bases from V and 5 from J, leaving 9 bases between them. The CDR3 spans 13 residues. The CDR3 bases are TGTGCCAGCAGTTTAGTCACAGGGACTGAAGCTTTCTTT. Its protein is CASSLVTGTEAFF. The whole variable domain, filled in from reference TRBV28 and TRBJ1-1, reads DVKVTQSSRYLVKRTGEKVFLECVQDMDHENMFWYRQDPGLGLRLIYFSYDVKMKEKGDIPEGYSVSREKKERFSLILESASTNQTSMYLCASSLVTGTEAFFGQGTRLTVV.

The chain is built from TRBV11-3 and TRBJ2-3; TRBD1 agrees at 7 bases. Unmatched junction bases numbered 2, after V lost 5 bases and J lost 3 bases. The CDR3 contains 13 residues. The germline gives CDR1 SGHNT, CDR2 YENEEA. The CDR3: CASSPGGTDTQYF. DNA for the CDR3: TGTGCCAGCAGCCCAGGGGGTACAGATACGCAGTATTTT.

The chain joins TRBV7-6 to TRBJ1-1, with D tentatively TRBD1 (6 bases). Germline-derived CDR1 and CDR2 are SGHVS and FNYEAQ. The CDR3 has 15 residues. V was cut by 3 bases and J by 3 bases, with 14 bases left in between. The CDR3 region is CASSFIGGWDTEAFF. The DNA of the CDR3 is TGTGCCAGCAGCTTCATTGGGGGCTGGGACACTGAAGCTTTCTTT.

CDR3 residues: CASSRGLAGTDTQYF. As DNA, the CDR3 is TGTGCCAGCAGTAGAGGACTAGCGGGCACAGATACGCAGTATTTT. This chain uses TRBV2 with TRBJ2-3, with 10 bases that match TRBD2. Germline CDR1 is SNHLY and CDR2 is FYNNEI. With V trimmed by 5 bases and J by 1 base, 3 bases remained unmatched. This CDR3 has 15 amino acids.

The rearrangement links TRBV18 to TRBJ2-5, with 12 bases lining up with TRBD2. With 3 bases clipped from V and 1 base from J, the junction kept 3 bases outside the gene matches. CDR1 and CDR2 from the germline V gene are KGHSH and LQKENI. The CDR3 is 16 residues long. The CDR3 bases are TGTGCCAGCTCACCCGGGACTAGCGGGTTCCAAGAGACCCAGTACTTC. It translates to CASSPGTSGFQETQYF.

V usage is TRBV20-1 and J usage is TRBJ2-7; no clear D gene. CDR1 is DFQATT, CDR2 SNEGSKA, per germline (reference sequence). Trimming cost V 7 bases and J 2 bases, with 9 bases left between them. The length of the CDR3 is 11 residues. CDR3 region: CSVVPAYEQYF. DNA for the CDR3: TGCAGTGTGGTGCCAGCCTACGAGCAGTACTTC.

The rearrangement uses TRBV9 and TRBJ1-1, with a possible D match to TRBD1 (5 bases). Looked up from germline, CDR1 is SGDLS and CDR2 is YYNGEE. The CDR3 sequence is 13 residues long. V was clipped by 4 bases and J by 4 bases, with 11 bases between them. In DNA, the CDR3 is TGTGCCAGCAGCACTCAGGGAGGCACTGAAGCTTTCTTT. Amino acid sequence: CASSTQGGTEAFF. Variable domain in full (rest from reference TRBV9 and TRBJ1-1): DSGVTQTPKHLITATGQRVTLRCSPRSGDLSVYWYQQSLDQGLQFLIQYYNGEERAKGNILERFSAQQFPDLHSELNLSSLELGDSALYFCASSTQGGTEAFFGQGTRLTVV.

The V gene is TRBV11-2, the J gene TRBJ1-2, with D tentatively TRBD1 (6 bases). Germline V lookup: CDR1 SGHAT, CDR2 FQNNGV. This CDR3 is built from 16 residues. The germline V and J ends were trimmed by 5 bases and 0 bases, with 16 bases remaining between them. The CDR3: CASSQWKDSANYGYTF. Here the CDR3 DNA reads TGTGCCAGCAGCCAATGGAAGGACAGTGCTAACTATGGCTACACCTTC.

The gene calls are TRBV30 and TRBJ2-1; 9 nucleotides align to TRBD1. Per the germline V gene, CDR1 is GTSNPN and CDR2 is SVGIG (reference sequence). The CDR3 runs to 14 residues. The J segment lost 9 bases and the V segment lost 4 bases, leaving 10 bases of the junction unmatched. Written as DNA, the CDR3 is TGTGCCTGGACCAACCGACAGGGGGGGGGTGAGCAGTTCTTC. Its translation is CAWTNRQGGGEQFF. The whole variable domain, filled in from reference TRBV30 and TRBJ2-1, reads SQTIHQWPATLVQPVGSPLSLECTVEGTSNPNLYWYRQAAGRGLQLLFYSVGIGQISSEVPQNLSASRPQDRQFILSSKKLLLSDSGFYLCAWTNRQGGGEQFFGPGTRLTVL.

The chain is built from TRBV19 and TRBJ1-5; the match to TRBD1 covers 8 bases. With 4 bases clipped from V and 2 bases from J, the junction kept 7 bases outside the gene matches. The CDR3 has 16 amino acids. From germline, CDR1 is LNHDA and CDR2 SQIVND (reference sequence). CDR3 region: CASSSYRGDGNQPQHF. In nucleotides, the CDR3 is TGTGCCAGTAGTAGCTACAGGGGGGATGGCAATCAGCCCCAGCATTTT.

The chain recombines TRBV7-9 with TRBJ1-2; possibly TRBD1 for D (5 bases). V was trimmed by 0 bases and J by 2 bases, leaving 13 bases between them. From germline, CDR1 is SEHNR and CDR2 FQNEAQ (reference sequence). The CDR3 length is 16 residues. The CDR3 DNA reads TGTGCCAGCAGCTTAGCAGCGCTGGGGCCCAACTATGGCTACACCTTC. Translated: CASSLAALGPNYGYTF.

J is TRBJ1-2 and V is TRBV6-5; D is perhaps TRBD1 (6 bases). The CDR3 length is 15 residues. V was pared by 6 bases and J by 7 bases, with 21 bases between. Germline loops: CDR1 MNHEY, CDR2 SVGAGI. As DNA, the CDR3 is TGTGCCAGCAGCTCCGGATCTCGCAGGGGATCTGGCTACACCTTC. Protein: CASSSGSRRGSGYTF.

The V and J genes are TRBV6-5 and TRBJ1-1; TRBD1 agrees at 9 bases. The V gene end was trimmed by 6 bases and the J gene end by 9 bases; junction bases not matched to a gene: 5. This CDR3 is built from 12 residues. From germline, CDR1 is MNHEY and CDR2 SVGAGI. CDR3 region: CASSPDRGKAFF. CDR3 sequence (DNA): TGTGCCAGCAGCCCGGACAGGGGAAAAGCTTTCTTT.

The rearrangement uses TRBV11-2 and TRBJ2-5; 7 nucleotides line up with TRBD2. This CDR3 contains 17 residues. After removal of 1 base from V and 5 bases from J, the junction contained 13 bases not matched to a gene. CDR1 SGHAT and CDR2 FQNNGV come from the germline V gene. The CDR3 is CASSLGRRAGQGETQYF. CDR3 nucleotide sequence: TGTGCCAGCAGCTTAGGGAGAAGAGCGGGGCAGGGCGAGACCCAGTACTTC.